The T cell receptor beta chain under discussion was sequenced for a study of blood T cells in healthy people across ages. Staff drew approximately 9.7 milliliters of peripheral blood from each donor. Study-wide results and caveats: The percentage of naive T cells correlated strongly with TCR beta diversity. In older individuals, TCR beta diversity per million T cells was lower, falling roughly linearly with age.

Losses at the gene ends were 9 bases for V and 4 bases for J; bases not matched to a gene: 8. CDR3 length equals 14 residues. Then a second PCR, running about 7 to 11 cycles, was carried out with a sample-barcoded 5' primer and a J-beta primer mix. Per-sample output comprised a minimum of 3 million paired-end reads containing CDR3. TCRdb redid the calling of the 5' RACE reads with MiXCR, one entry per CDR3 protein. Among approximately 2,000,000 distinct CDR3 sequences listed, around 42% were seen once. As for this clonotype: The antigen is unknown.

The clonotype originates from a human donor in good health. The chain employs TRBV12-3 or TRBV12-4 and TRBJ2-3; 9 nucleotides line up with TRBD1. Source material: blood. CDR3 in DNA: TGTGCCAGTGCCCGGGACAGGGTATCAGATACGCAGTATTTT. It encodes CASARDRVSDTQYF.